The TCR beta chain under discussion was sequenced for a study of cytomegalovirus exposure and HLA in healthy donors. Each donor was healthy, and each was a bone marrow donor. 60 Vbeta and 13 Jbeta primers were used in PCR. Assay used: immunoSEQ multiplex PCR; TCRdb lists only in-frame clones, some missing. The repertoire holds more than 85,000 clones, with around 80% as singletons. The sequence derives from a man aged 25 to 45 in good health and CMV-seronegative. Sequencing was performed on PBMCs.

CDR3 residues: CAAHGGGTEAFF. CDR3 DNA: TGCGCCGCCCACGGGGGGGGCACTGAAGCTTTCTTT. The gene calls are TRBV10-2 and TRBJ1-1, with D possibly TRBD1 on 5 matching bases. The CDR3 runs 12 residues. V gave up 11 bases and J gave up 4 bases, with 14 bases separating them. Germline V CDR1 and CDR2: WSHSY, SAAADI.